This T cell receptor (beta chain) was sequenced for a study of cytomegalovirus exposure and HLA in healthy donors. The CDR3 runs to 15 residues. V lost 1 base and J 8 bases, leaving 15 bases between the germline ends. Germline V gives CDR1 LNHDA, CDR2 SQIVND (reference sequence). Concerning this clone: Its antigen remains unknown.

The primer mix had 60 Vbeta and 13 Jbeta primers. Some clones are missing from TCRdb's copy, which holds only in-frame ones; the method was immunoSEQ multiplex PCR. The table shows under 200,000 clones, with 79% occurring only once. Study results and caveats: Earlier analysis found most TCR beta V segments productive about 90% or about 30% of the time. In a later analysis, donors in an Asian-associated ancestry cluster reportedly had fewer N-insertions in productive TCRs than the cohort mean. The study flagged fewer than 200 TCR beta chains as cytomegalovirus-associated. Among TCR beta chains of equal frequency, HLA-associated ones were more clonally expanded in a later analysis.

The chain uses TRBV19 and TRBJ1-5, with D tentatively TRBD1 (6 bases). The source material was PBMCs. The receptor comes from a woman between 35 and 50 years old in good health and CMV-seronegative. CDR3 protein: CASSIAYRVGEPQHF. In DNA, the CDR3 is TGTGCCAGTAGTATAGCGTACAGGGTTGGGGAGCCCCAGCATTTT.